The 32 T cell receptor beta chains presented below share a single source sample, sequenced in a study of CD8 T cells in Susac syndrome. The RNA, about 0.5 to 1 ug, was put through reverse transcription using random hexamers. TCRdb called the immunoSEQ multiplex PCR reads again in MiXCR, with one record for every CDR3 protein. The sample yields 240,000 or so distinct CDR3 sequences, almost 97% seen once. The sequenced sample was CD4+ T cells from PBMCs. All receptors come from a human donor with Susac syndrome.

This rearrangement joins TRBV14 to TRBJ2-3, with D uncertain. The germline CDR1 and CDR2 sequences are SGHDN and FVKESK. V dropped 4 bases and J dropped 10 bases, with 15 bases sitting between them. The CDR3 runs to 13 residues. The CDR3 is CASSPLTRNSQYF. For the CDR3, the DNA is TGTGCCAGCAGCCCCCTAACAAGGAACTCGCAGTATTTT.

Points on this clonotype: One end of the junction fails to match germline, which may point to a read error. The rearrangement joins TRBV6-5 to TRBJ1-2; D possibly corresponds to TRBD1 (6 bases). This CDR3 is 11 amino acids long. Germline assignment: CDR1 MNHEY and CDR2 SVGAGI. For the CDR3, the DNA is TGTGCCAGCAGCGCCAACAGGGTTCCAATCTTC. It yields the protein CASSANRVPIF.

This clonotype was observed once. The rearrangement links TRBV6-5 to TRBJ2-5; unclear D gene. V was shortened by 3 bases and J by 5 bases, with 4 bases between the two germline ends. Looked up from germline, CDR1 is MNHEY and CDR2 is SVGAGI. This CDR3 is 11 amino acids long. CDR3 loop: CASSYFETQYF. The CDR3 nucleotides read TGTGCCAGCAGTTATTTCGAGACCCAGTACTTC.

The J gene is TRBJ1-1, the V gene TRBV18; 9 bases match TRBD1. Trimming at V came to 5 bases and at J to 0 bases, leaving 13 bases not matched to a gene. The CDR3 has 18 residues. Germline CDR1 and CDR2: KGHSH and LQKENI. DNA of the CDR3: TGTGCCAGCTCAATTTCCCGGGACAGGGCCAAGATGAACACTGAAGCTTTCTTT. It is translated as CASSISRDRAKMNTEAFF.

The CDR3 DNA reads TGCAGCGCCTCGGGCGCGGGAGGGACGGATACGCAGTATTTT. Encoded protein: CSASGAGGTDTQYF. The J gene is TRBJ2-3, the V gene TRBV29-1; 9 nucleotides line up with TRBD2. CDR3 length: 14 residues. V gave up 7 bases and J gave up 6 bases; unmatched junction bases: 11. The germline V gene encodes CDR1 SQVTM and CDR2 ANQGSEA.

The chain carries TRBV3-1 and TRBJ2-5; possible D gene TRBD1, 5 bases. Germline loops: CDR1 LGHDT, CDR2 YNNKEL (reference sequence). The CDR3 runs to 15 residues. The V gene lost 0 bases and the J gene lost 4 bases, with 12 bases spanning the gap. CDR3: CASSQEWGRGETQYF. The CDR3 region has the DNA TGTGCCAGCAGCCAAGAATGGGGAAGGGGAGAGACCCAGTACTTC.

The chain combines TRBV5-1 with TRBJ2-7; the D is unclear. Germline loops: CDR1 SGHRS, CDR2 YFSETQ. CDR3 length: 14 residues. Trimming stripped 2 bases from V and 4 bases from J, with 13 bases between. The CDR3 protein is CASSLTGTEYEQYF. CDR3 coding DNA: TGCGCCAGCAGCTTAACGGGTACGGAGTACGAGCAGTACTTC.

The chain links TRBV9 to TRBJ2-7; 7 positions match TRBD1. The germline V gene encodes CDR1 SGDLS and CDR2 YYNGEE. The CDR3 has 20 residues. The ends lost 4 bases at V and 0 bases at J; junction bases unmatched: 22. The CDR3: CASSLSPIPGQKASSYEQYF. Here the CDR3 DNA reads TGTGCCAGCAGCTTGAGTCCCATTCCGGGACAGAAAGCAAGCTCCTACGAGCAGTACTTC.

This clonotype turned up a few times. The chain combines TRBV28 with TRBJ2-3; D is ambiguous. V was trimmed by 6 bases and J by 1 base, leaving 8 bases between them. CDR3 size: 13 residues. Germline assignment: CDR1 MDHEN and CDR2 SYDVKM. The CDR3 DNA follows: TGTGCCAGCAGCCGCAGCGGCACAGATACGCAGTATTTT. Translation gives CASSRSGTDTQYF.

The chain carries TRBV19 and TRBJ2-7, with no clear D. Per the germline V gene, CDR1 is LNHDA and CDR2 is SQIVND (reference sequence). Trimming took off 1 base at V and 5 bases at J, with 15 bases between the two ends. The CDR3 totals 15 residues. The CDR3 region is CASSIVSAGGNEQYF. CDR3 DNA sequence: TGTGCCAGTAGTATAGTATCGGCAGGCGGCAACGAGCAGTACTTC.

The rearrangement joins TRBV10-3 to TRBJ2-4; unclear D gene. The CDR3 is made up of 12 amino acids. V shed 0 bases and J shed 5 bases, with 2 bases lying between them. Germline CDR1 ENHRY, CDR2 SYGVKD. The CDR3 loop is CAISESENIQYF. The CDR3 region has the DNA TGTGCCATCAGTGAGTCGGAAAACATTCAGTACTTC.

CDR3 amino acids: CASSHDGYTF. DNA for the CDR3: TGCGCCAGCAGTCATGATGGCTACACCTTC. The J gene is TRBJ1-2, the V gene TRBV23-1; D gene unclear. TRBV23-1 is noted as an ORF with a role that remains uncertain. Deletions cut 3 bases from V and 6 bases from J, with 2 bases between. The CDR3 is 10 residues long.

The V gene is TRBV30, the J gene TRBJ1-5, with D perhaps TRBD1 (5 bases). V lost 4 bases, J lost 2 bases, and 15 bases lay in between. The CDR3 has 15 amino acids. Germline loops: CDR1 GTSNPN, CDR2 SVGIG (reference sequence). The CDR3 DNA is TGTGCCTGGAACCCAGGTTGGGACCGCAATCAGCCCCAGCATTTT. As protein: CAWNPGWDRNQPQHF.

The CDR3 region has the DNA TGCAGTGCTTCGGACAGGGGCAATGAGCAGTTCTTC. Translated: CSASDRGNEQFF. The chain couples TRBV20-1 to TRBJ2-1; 9 bases are shared with TRBD1. CDR1 and CDR2 from the germline V gene are DFQATT and SNEGSKA (reference sequence). Germline trimming cut 5 bases from V and 6 bases from J; bases unmatched to any gene: 2. The CDR3 runs 12 residues.

This chain links TRBV6-5 with TRBJ1-1; D not certain. This CDR3 is 13 amino acids long. The germline V gene has CDR1 MNHEY and CDR2 SVGAGI. V dropped 6 bases and J dropped 4 bases, with 12 bases sitting between them. The CDR3 region is CASSQAILTEAFF. CDR3 sequence (DNA): TGTGCCAGCAGCCAGGCAATACTCACTGAAGCTTTCTTT.

The chain employs TRBV15 and TRBJ2-7, with 8 bases lining up with TRBD1. J was trimmed by 3 bases and V by 0 bases; bases with no gene match: 1. This CDR3 has 14 residues. Germline CDR1 is LNHNV and CDR2 is YYDKDF (reference sequence). In DNA, the CDR3 is TGTGCCACCAGCAGAGATACAGGGGGCTACGAGCAGTACTTC. Translated: CATSRDTGGYEQYF.

The rearrangement links TRBV5-1 to TRBJ2-7, with 9 bases lining up with TRBD1. This CDR3 has 13 residues. Looked up from germline, CDR1 is SGHRS and CDR2 is YFSETQ. Germline trimming cut 4 bases from V and 2 bases from J; bases unmatched to any gene: 1. The CDR3 loop is CASSGQGTYEQYF. In nucleotides, the CDR3 is TGCGCCAGCAGCGGACAGGGGACCTACGAGCAGTACTTC.

The rearrangement links TRBV5-1 to TRBJ2-7; TRBD2 might be the D (5 bases). CDR3 length: 14 amino acids. Germline V CDR1 and CDR2: SGHRS, YFSETQ. V was clipped by 0 bases and J by 6 bases, with 13 bases between them. The CDR3 region has the DNA TGCGCCAGCAGCTTGGACGGGGAGCCCTCCGAGCAGTACTTC. Amino acid sequence: CASSLDGEPSEQYF.

J is TRBJ2-1 and V is TRBV3-1; 7 nucleotides align to TRBD1. The junction had 5 bases not matched to a gene; V was cut back by 1 base and J by 5 bases. This CDR3 has 15 amino acids. Germline values: CDR1 LGHDT, CDR2 YNNKEL (reference sequence). DNA of the CDR3: TGTGCCAGCAGCCAAGCCCAAACAGGGGACAATGAGCAGTTCTTC. Translated: CASSQAQTGDNEQFF.

The chain employs TRBV30 and TRBJ2-7; TRBD2 is a possible D gene (6 bases). The CDR3 contains 13 residues. Trimming removed 2 bases from V and 6 bases from J, with 14 bases in between. Germline V CDR1 and CDR2: GTSNPN, SVGIG (reference sequence). This CDR3 reads CAWSSRLGGEQYF. CDR3 bases: TGTGCCTGGAGTTCCCGATTGGGAGGCGAGCAGTACTTC.

The chain joins TRBV29-1 to TRBJ1-5; D gene uncertain. The germline gives CDR1 SQVTM, CDR2 ANQGSEA. The length of the CDR3 is 13 residues. V lost 2 bases to trimming and J lost 2 bases, with 7 bases between them. CDR3 loop: CSVETSGNQPQHF. As DNA, the CDR3 is TGCAGCGTTGAAACATCGGGCAATCAGCCCCAGCATTTT.

Only one count was recorded for this clonotype. This chain links TRBV5-1 with TRBJ1-3, with a weak D call TRBD1 (6 bases). This CDR3 is built from 14 residues. Germline loops: CDR1 SGHRS, CDR2 YFSETQ. The ends were cut back, 5 bases at V and 2 bases at J, with 11 bases in the middle. The CDR3 here is CASSAGAPGNTIYF. The CDR3 region has the DNA TGCGCCAGCAGTGCGGGGGCGCCTGGAAACACCATATATTTT.

The chain joins TRBV14 to TRBJ1-1; no clear D gene. CDR1 is SGHDN, CDR2 FVKESK, per germline. Trimming cost V 6 bases and J 1 base, with 18 bases left between them. This CDR3 spans 16 amino acids. The DNA for the CDR3 is TGTGCCAGCAGTCACCAACCTTTTCAGTGGAACACTGAAGCTTTCTTT. Translating gives CASSHQPFQWNTEAFF.

The chain recombines TRBV5-1 with TRBJ2-7, with 9 bases identical to TRBD1. CDR3 size: 14 residues. V trimming: 3 bases; J trimming: 5 bases; junction bases outside the gene matches: 6. CDR1 is SGHRS and CDR2 is YFSETQ in the germline V gene. CDR3: CASSSDRGLNEQYF. CDR3 DNA sequence: TGCGCCAGCAGCTCGGACAGGGGACTTAACGAGCAGTACTTC.

The chain carries TRBV7-2 and TRBJ2-5, with TRBD2 matching over 12 bases. Germline CDR1 is SGHTA and CDR2 is FQGNSA. Trimming cost V 4 bases and J 4 bases; bases outside gene matches: 10. This CDR3 comprises 17 residues. The DNA for the CDR3 is TGTGCCAGCAGCTCCAGGGCTTTGACTAGCGGGAGAGAGACCCAGTACTTC. This encodes CASSSRALTSGRETQYF. The full variable domain, rest sourced from reference TRBV7-2 and TRBJ2-5, is GAGVSQSPSNKVTEKGKDVELRCDPISGHTALYWYRQSLGQGLEFLIYFQGNSAPDKSGLPSDRFSAERTGGSVSTLTIQRTQQEDSAVYLCASSSRALTSGRETQYFGPGTRLLVL.

This clonotype was detected a few times. The chain joins TRBV29-1 to TRBJ2-1; 8 bases line up with TRBD1. The V gene's germline CDR1 is SQVTM and CDR2 ANQGSEA. V gave up 4 bases and J gave up 2 bases; unmatched junction bases: 4. This CDR3 has 14 amino acids. The CDR3 reads CSVGTGRTYNEQFF. The CDR3 DNA sequence: TGCAGCGTTGGGACAGGGAGGACCTACAATGAGCAGTTCTTC.

This sequence joins TRBV7-3 and TRBJ2-3, with 12 bases that match TRBD2. Germline trimming cut 5 bases from V and 0 bases from J; bases unmatched to any gene: 6. CDR1 is SGHTA, CDR2 FQGTGA, per germline. The CDR3 is 17 amino acids. The CDR3 is CASSQSGTSGSTDTQYF. The CDR3 nucleotides are TGTGCCAGCAGCCAATCCGGGACTAGCGGGAGCACAGATACGCAGTATTTT.

The chain carries TRBV7-9 and TRBJ1-1; no firm D call. The CDR3 runs to 15 residues. Trimming removed 3 bases at V and 0 bases at J, with 11 bases between. Germline V gives CDR1 SEHNR, CDR2 FQNEAQ (reference sequence). In DNA, the CDR3 is TGTGCCAGCAGCTTCCAAGGAACCTTGAACACTGAAGCTTTCTTT. This sequence encodes CASSFQGTLNTEAFF.

The chain employs TRBV29-1 and TRBJ2-1; D not resolved. The germline V gene encodes CDR1 SQVTM and CDR2 ANQGSEA. Trimming left V 0 bases short and J 3 bases short, with 12 bases between. CDR3 length: 15 amino acids. CDR3 residues: CSVEETARSYNEQFF. As DNA, the CDR3 is TGCAGCGTTGAAGAGACGGCTAGGAGCTACAATGAGCAGTTCTTC.

The CDR3 DNA reads as TGTGCCAGCAGAACGGGAGGGCCCCGCAATGAGCAGTTCTTC. Translating it yields CASRTGGPRNEQFF. This sequence joins TRBV4-2 and TRBJ2-1; 8 nucleotides align to TRBD2. The V gene end was trimmed by 6 bases and the J gene end by 6 bases; junction bases not matched to a gene: 7. This CDR3 has 14 residues. Per the germline V gene, CDR1 is LGHNA and CDR2 is YNFKEQ.

V usage is TRBV19 and J usage is TRBJ1-5; D is unclear. The CDR3 consists of 15 residues. Germline values: CDR1 LNHDA, CDR2 SQIVND (reference sequence). Trimming removed 1 base at V and 7 bases at J, with 14 bases between. As DNA, the CDR3 is TGTGCCAGTAGTATAGTACGCCACGCCGGGCAGCCCCAGCATTTT. This gives the protein CASSIVRHAGQPQHF.

V usage is TRBV6-5 and J usage is TRBJ1-1; 7 nucleotides match TRBD1. The germline CDR1 and CDR2 sequences are MNHEY and SVGAGI. This CDR3 spans 13 amino acids. Unmatched junction bases numbered 16, after V lost 11 bases and J lost 10 bases. The CDR3 reads CAAGQDAPLGAFF. The CDR3 DNA reads as TGTGCCGCCGGACAGGACGCCCCTCTTGGAGCTTTCTTT.